This T cell receptor (beta chain) emerged from a study of T cell clones after liver transplantation. On the study more broadly: Until 12-24 months post-transplant, subjects got standard immunosuppression and no induction.

Between the trimmed V and J ends, which lost 4 bases and 7 bases, there was a span of 19 bases. Germline assignment: CDR1 SGHNT and CDR2 YYREEE (reference sequence). The CDR3 length is 15 residues. TCRdb's copy holds only in-frame clones and misses some; the assay was immunoSEQ multiplex PCR. This sample has over 100,000 clones, with 82% found just once. The source material was CD4+ T cells from blood, sampled before liver transplant. This chain uses TRBV5-4 with TRBJ2-3; possible D gene TRBD1, 5 bases. The receptor's source is a human donor who received a liver transplant. The CDR3 nucleotides are TGTGCCAGCAGCACGGACATCTCACTTAGGTATACGCAGTATTTT. This encodes CASSTDISLRYTQYF.